The text below deals with one TCR beta chain. Its cognate antigen is unknown. J was trimmed by 3 bases and V by 0 bases; bases with no gene match: 4. The CDR3 covers 16 residues. Germline V lookup: CDR1 SGHRS, CDR2 YFSETQ. Building the TCR beta libraries relied on iRepertoire HTBI primers, and CDR3 regions underwent Arm-PCR. Via MiXCR, TCRdb re-called the multiplex PCR reads, giving one row per CDR3 protein. This sample carries 400,000 to 550,000 distinct CDR3 sequences, roughly 15% of them seen once, and the ten largest clones take roughly 10%. Time point described: newly diagnosed GD, antithyroid drugs for less than 3 months. The TCR library used RNA extracted from PBMCs. This specimen comes from a study of regulatory T cells in long-lasting Graves disease. Study information: Under 3 months of antithyroid drugs had been taken by newly diagnosed Graves' patients. Overall study findings and caveats: Investigators studied peripheral blood only, not thyroid tissue.

The sample was also linked to a second study, of T cells in Graves' hyperthyroidism and ophthalmopathy. This second study says: Through a model of 13 V-J features, ophthalmopathy was separated from stable hyperthyroidism.

J is TRBJ2-2 and V is TRBV5-1; 8 bases match TRBD1. The TCR was taken from a woman aged 25 to 39 with Graves disease. Specimen: peripheral blood mononuclear cells (PBMCs), collected at new diagnosis, from a patient treated with antithyroid drugs. This CDR3 reads CASSLGDRGYTGELFF. The CDR3, as DNA: TGCGCCAGCAGCTTGGGCGACAGGGGTTACACCGGGGAGCTGTTTTTT.